This T cell receptor beta chain was documented in a study of blood T cell repertoires in COVID-19. Profiled with immunoSEQ multiplex PCR; TCRdb holds only in-frame clones, not every one. In the table there are roughly 59,000 clones, around 80% of which are singletons. Trimming pared 6 bases from V and 11 bases from J, leaving 17 bases between. The CDR3 is made up of 13 amino acids. Looked up from germline, CDR1 is MNHEY and CDR2 is SVGAGI. Sequenced sample: peripheral blood. This clonotype was sampled from a man at least 80 years old with acute or convalescent COVID-19. V and J are TRBV6-5 and TRBJ1-5; D is unclear. The CDR3 protein is CASRESNRGSQHF. CDR3 coding DNA: TGTGCCAGCAGAGAGTCAAACAGAGGGTCCCAGCATTTT.